Each of the 32 T cell receptor beta chains below was sequenced from the same sample in a study of metastatic and nonmetastatic thyroid tumors. Thyroid surgery was performed in patients who had received no treatment beforehand. TCRdb re-called the PCR reads with MiXCR. The sample holds about 40,000 clones, about 10% seen once. Sequencing used blood. All receptors come from a female donor with papillary thyroid cancer or a benign thyroid nodule (not recorded which). Some clones in this sample may be carry-over from other donors' samples.

This clone was seen repeatedly, ten times or more. The gene calls are TRBV6-5 and TRBJ1-6; D call uncertain. CDR1 is MNHEY and CDR2 is SVGAGI in the germline V gene. The CDR3 covers 19 residues. V lost 5 bases, J lost 0 bases, and 20 bases lay in between. CDR3 sequence reads: CASSSPEGPHSSYNSPLHF. The CDR3 DNA reads TGTGCCAGCAGTAGCCCGGAGGGCCCTCACAGCTCCTATAATTCACCCCTCCACTTT.

As concerns this clone: This sequence may be a read error, since a much larger clone differs from it by one base. Different DNA sequences within this sample yield the same CDR3. This chain links TRBV7-2 with TRBJ2-1; TRBD2 matches 10 bases. This CDR3 has 14 amino acids. Germline CDR1 SGHTA, CDR2 FQGNSA. The CDR3 DNA is TGTGCCAGTAGCTTTAGCGGGAGGTTCGATGAGCAGTTCTTC. Its protein product is CASSFSGRFDEQFF. The variable domain in full, with the rest retrieved from reference TRBV7-2 and TRBJ2-1, is GAGVSQSPSNKVTEKGKDVELRCDPISGHTALYWYRQSLGQGLEFLIYFQGNSAPDKSGLPSDRFSAERTGGSVSTLTIQRTQQEDSAVYLCASSFSGRFDEQFFGPGTRLTVL.

This clone showed up many times. The DNA of the CDR3 is TGCGCCAGCAGCTCGGGAGGGGCCGAGCAGTACTTC. Its protein is CASSSGGAEQYF. The chain links TRBV5-1 to TRBJ2-7; 8 bases map to TRBD2. J lost 6 bases, V lost 3 bases, and 2 bases had no gene match. From germline, CDR1 is SGHRS and CDR2 YFSETQ. The CDR3 has 12 residues.

Written as DNA, the CDR3 is TGCGCCAGCATCTCGAACAGGGGAGAGTCACCCCTCCACTTT. Translated, it gives CASISNRGESPLHF. V and J are TRBV4-3 and TRBJ1-6; the match to TRBD1 covers 7 bases. The CDR3 length is 14 residues. Germline values: CDR1 LGHNA, CDR2 YSLEER. V lost 7 bases, J lost 10 bases, and 10 bases stayed unmatched.

This clone was found a few times. The rearrangement uses TRBV12-3 or TRBV12-4 and TRBJ2-3, with D unclear. This CDR3 is 13 amino acids long. V gave up 5 bases and J gave up 5 bases, with 11 bases separating them. CDR3 loop: CASSAFAKDTQYF. For the CDR3, the DNA is TGTGCCAGCAGTGCTTTTGCCAAAGATACGCAGTATTTT.

This clone was seen more than once but under ten times. This chain joins TRBV6-4 and TRBJ2-2; no clear D. CDR1 MRHNA and CDR2 SNTAGT come from the germline V gene. The V gene lost 3 bases and the J gene lost 7 bases, with 9 bases spanning the gap. The CDR3 covers 13 residues. CDR3 protein: CASSDDLGGELFF. In DNA form, the CDR3 reads TGTGCCAGCAGTGATGACTTGGGCGGGGAGCTGTTTTTT.

This clone was counted ten times or more. The chain recombines TRBV18 with TRBJ1-1; D gene uncertain. CDR3 length: 14 residues. Germline values: CDR1 KGHSH, CDR2 LQKENI. The V gene lost 2 bases and the J gene lost 1 base, with 8 bases spanning the gap. CDR3 residues: CASSPLGTNTEAFF. CDR3 sequence (DNA): TGTGCCAGCTCACCATTAGGCACGAACACTGAAGCTTTCTTT.

This clone was seen repeatedly, ten times or more. The chain has TRBV4-1 and TRBJ1-5; possibly TRBD1 for D (6 bases). The CDR3 covers 16 residues. Germline assignment: CDR1 MGHRA and CDR2 YSYEKL. The germline V and J ends were trimmed by 3 bases and 5 bases, with 17 bases remaining between them. This CDR3 reads CASSHDGGGKDQPQHF. DNA for the CDR3: TGCGCCAGCAGCCACGACGGGGGGGGCAAGGATCAGCCCCAGCATTTT.

The table lists this clone with many counts. V and J are TRBV11-3 and TRBJ2-7, with no clear D. Germline V gene data show CDR1 as SGHNT and CDR2 as YENEEA. This CDR3 region has 13 residues. V gave up 5 bases and J gave up 7 bases, with 15 bases separating them. In DNA form, the CDR3 reads TGTGCCAGCAGCCCAGCAGGCTTGCAGGAGCAGTACTTC. This translates into CASSPAGLQEQYF.

This clone has at least ten counts. V usage is TRBV20-1 and J usage is TRBJ1-2, with D uncertain. CDR3 length: 14 residues. Trimming took off 0 bases at V and 5 bases at J, with 13 bases between the two ends. Germline V gene sequence: CDR1 DFQATT, CDR2 SNEGSKA (reference sequence). The CDR3 bases are TGCAGTGCTAGAGATCCGGTTTCCTTTTATGGCTACACCTTC. The encoded protein is CSARDPVSFYGYTF.

This clone was seen many times. The chain couples TRBV6-1 to TRBJ2-5; 7 nucleotides line up with TRBD1. This CDR3 spans 14 amino acids. Germline CDR1 MNHNS, CDR2 SASEGT. J lost 1 base, V lost 5 bases, and 4 bases had no gene match. The CDR3 nucleotides read TGTGCCAGCAGTTTCGGGACAGCCCAAGAGACCCAGTACTTC. Its translation: CASSFGTAQETQYF.

This chain joins TRBV20-1 and TRBJ1-6; D is ambiguous. Looked up from germline, CDR1 is DFQATT and CDR2 is SNEGSKA (reference sequence). The CDR3 is 18 residues long. Trimming pared 3 bases from V and 0 bases from J, leaving 18 bases between. In DNA form, the CDR3 reads TGCAGTGCTAGCCCCCCTGGCACCTCGAGCTCCTATAATTCACCCCTCCACTTT. Encoded protein: CSASPPGTSSSYNSPLHF.

This clone was observed a few times. This sequence joins TRBV5-1 and TRBJ1-2, with a weak D call TRBD1 (5 bases). Germline V lookup: CDR1 SGHRS, CDR2 YFSETQ. CDR3 length: 13 amino acids. The ends were cut back, 0 bases at V and 6 bases at J, with 9 bases in the middle. CDR3 DNA sequence: TGCGCCAGCAGCTTGGCAGGGTGGCATGGCTACACCTTC. The encoded protein is CASSLAGWHGYTF.

J is TRBJ1-5 and V is TRBV19, with 9 bases that match TRBD1. CDR1 is LNHDA and CDR2 is SQIVND in the germline V gene (reference sequence). Trimming took 6 bases from V and 5 from J; bases not matched to a gene: 5. There are 14 residues in the CDR3. CDR3 nucleotide sequence: TGTGCCAGTAGCCAGACAGGGGGGCATCAGCCCCAGCATTTT. Its protein is CASSQTGGHQPQHF.

Remarks on this clone: This clone may be a read error of a much larger clone one base away. Here the CDR3 omits its conserved ending phenylalanine or tryptophan, so a read error is the likely source. The V call is TRBV9, the J call TRBJ1-1; D ambiguous. This CDR3 contains 13 residues. Germline lookup yields CDR1 SGDLS and CDR2 YYNGEE. V was pared by 3 bases and J by 6 bases, with 12 bases between. The CDR3 sequence is CASSAGDYAEAFL. DNA of the CDR3: TGTGCCAGCAGCGCCGGAGATTACGCTGAAGCTTTCCTT.

Remarks on this clone: A read error may produce the germline difference seen at one junction end. The chain has TRBV27 and TRBJ1-2; maybe TRBD1 (6 bases). CDR1 is MNHEY and CDR2 is SMNVEV in the germline V gene (reference sequence). The CDR3 is 15 amino acids. The CDR3 coding sequence is TGTGCCAGCAGAGTGACAGGACCTCCTGGCTATGGCTACACCTTT. Its translation: CASRVTGPPGYGYTF.

This clone was recorded a few times. Since a much larger clone is just one base distant, this may be a read error. The rearrangement links TRBV5-4 to TRBJ2-1; possibly TRBD1 or TRBD2 for D (5 bases each). The germline V gene encodes CDR1 SGHNT and CDR2 YYREEE (reference sequence). The CDR3 totals 15 residues. V dropped 10 bases and J dropped 5 bases, with 22 bases sitting between them. The CDR3 protein is CAGNPWGMRDNEQFF. For the CDR3, the DNA is TGTGCCGGCAACCCGTGGGGCATGCGGGACAATGAGCAGTTCTTC.

By frequency in the sample, this clone is medium-sized. The CDR3 bases are TGTGCCAGCAGTGAAGTGGGGACACCGCTCGACTCTGGAAACACCATATATTTT. The encoded protein is CASSEVGTPLDSGNTIYF. V is TRBV6-1 and J is TRBJ1-3; tentative D call: TRBD1 (6 bases). Trimming left V 1 base short and J 0 bases short, with 16 bases between. Germline V CDR1 and CDR2: MNHNS, SASEGT. The CDR3 covers 18 residues.

This clone was seen many times. The V gene is TRBV19, the J gene TRBJ2-2; the match to TRBD2 covers 7 bases. This CDR3 is built from 17 residues. Germline CDR1 is LNHDA and CDR2 is SQIVND (reference sequence). J was trimmed by 3 bases and V by 6 bases; bases with no gene match: 13. The CDR3 bases are TGTGCCAGTAGATCAAGATGGGCGGGAGTGGACACCGGGGAGCTGTTTTTT. It codes for CASRSRWAGVDTGELFF.

This clone was detected many times. The DNA is left out, because the CDR3 cannot be placed on it with certainty; the CDR3 is given as TCRdb lists it. The gene calls are TRBV7-7 and TRBJ2-5; the tabulated D call, TRBD1, remains unverified against the DNA. The CDR3 is 15 amino acids in total, end residues counted. The germline CDR1 and CDR2 sequences are SSHAT and FNYEAQ (reference sequence). CDR3 in amino acids: CASSPLISGPETQYF.

This clone was found many times. The V gene is TRBV7-9, the J gene TRBJ2-1; 8 bases map to TRBD2. The length of the CDR3 is 14 residues. CDR1 and CDR2 (germline): SEHNR, FQNEAQ (reference sequence). J lost 8 bases, V lost 5 bases, and 8 bases had no gene match. The CDR3 DNA sequence: TGTGCCAGCAGCCTCAGCGGGAGAGAGGATGAGCAGTTCTTC. This gives the protein CASSLSGREDEQFF.

The sample holds a few counts of this clone. This may be a read error: a much more frequent sequence differs by one nucleotide. The V and J genes are TRBV29-1 and TRBJ2-3; D may be TRBD2 (5 bases). CDR3 length: 12 residues. Germline V CDR1 and CDR2: SQVTM, ANQGSEA. CDR3 in amino acids: CRADGGTDTQYF. The CDR3 nucleotides are TGCAGGGCAGACGGGGGCACAGATACGCAGTATTTT.

This clone was observed many times. One base away lies a much larger clone, so this may be a sequencing read error. Other DNA sequences in this sample translate to the same CDR3. The rearrangement joins TRBV12-3 or TRBV12-4 to TRBJ2-1; D gene ambiguous. The CDR3 is made up of 11 amino acids. Here the CDR3 reads CASSQSNEQFF. The DNA of the CDR3 is TGTGCCAGCAGCCAGAGCAATGAACAGTTCTTC.

This clone has at least ten counts. The chain joins TRBV4-2 to TRBJ1-1; D uncertain. Deletions cut 0 bases from V and 1 base from J, with 9 bases between. In germline, CDR1 is LGHNA, CDR2 YNFKEQ. CDR3 size: 15 residues. CDR3 nucleotides: TGTGCCAGCAGCCAAGAAAGGCAGAGGAACACTGAAGCTTTCTTT. It is translated as CASSQERQRNTEAFF.

This clone has at least ten counts. The rearrangement links TRBV5-1 to TRBJ2-7; D is unresolved. The CDR3 totals 15 residues. V lost 4 bases and J 3 bases, leaving 17 bases between the germline ends. The germline V gene has CDR1 SGHRS and CDR2 YFSETQ. In DNA form, the CDR3 reads TGCGCCAGCAGCCAAAATTCCAGGCGATACTACGAGCAGTACTTC. This codes for CASSQNSRRYYEQYF.

The sample holds many counts of this clone. The chain joins TRBV28 to TRBJ2-3; D may correspond to TRBD1 or TRBD2 (5 bases each). V gave up 6 bases and J gave up 4 bases, with 17 bases separating them. This CDR3 spans 15 amino acids. Germline V gene sequence: CDR1 MDHEN, CDR2 SYDVKM. This CDR3 reads CASSSAGAGSDTQYF. CDR3 coding DNA: TGTGCCAGCAGCTCCGCGGGCGCAGGGTCAGATACGCAGTATTTT.

The chain employs TRBV20-1 and TRBJ2-1; D gene unclear. Between the trimmed V and J ends, which lost 4 bases and 6 bases, there was a span of 16 bases. The CDR3 covers 14 residues. The germline gives CDR1 DFQATT, CDR2 SNEGSKA (reference sequence). CDR3 bases: TGCAGTGCTATTTCTAGTTTTGGGATCAATGAGCAGTTCTTC. As protein: CSAISSFGINEQFF.

Ten or more counts support this clone. J is TRBJ2-5 and V is TRBV28; TRBD2 might be the D (7 bases). The CDR3 is 15 amino acids. Per the germline V gene, CDR1 is MDHEN and CDR2 is SYDVKM. The V and J ends lost 4 bases and 3 bases respectively, with 15 bases between them. Here the CDR3 reads CASSSWGGGEETQYF. The CDR3 coding sequence is TGTGCCAGCAGTTCCTGGGGGGGGGGCGAAGAGACCCAGTACTTC.

This clone has at least ten counts. CDR3 sequence (DNA): TGTGCCAGCAGCCAAGCGGCAGATACGCAGTATTTT. Its protein product is CASSQAADTQYF. This chain uses TRBV3-1 with TRBJ2-3; D remains ambiguous. The CDR3 length is 12 residues. Germline loops: CDR1 LGHDT, CDR2 YNNKEL (reference sequence). Trimming removed 1 base at V and 4 bases at J, with 3 bases between.

This clone was seen at least ten times. This chain connects TRBV12-3 or TRBV12-4 to TRBJ2-1; TRBD1 matches 7 bases. The CDR3 consists of 14 residues. Germline trimming cut 7 bases from V and 4 bases from J; bases unmatched to any gene: 7. The CDR3 DNA is TGTGCCAGCACCCCGGGACAGAGGTACAATGAGCAGTTCTTC. It is translated as CASTPGQRYNEQFF.

The table lists this clone with many counts. The gene calls are TRBV6-1 and TRBJ2-7; D is perhaps TRBD1 or TRBD2 (5 bases each). The CDR3 loop spans 15 amino acids. The V end was cut by 9 bases, the J end by 3 bases, with 21 bases between. CDR1 and CDR2 (germline): MNHNS, SASEGT. The CDR3 bases are TGTGCCAGACCCACCACCCCCCTGGGACGCTACGAGCAGTACTTC. It is translated as CARPTTPLGRYEQYF.

This clone was observed many times. V and J are TRBV5-1 and TRBJ2-7; TRBD1 matches at 9 bases. The junction had 9 bases not matched to a gene; V was cut back by 4 bases and J by 4 bases. CDR3 size: 15 residues. Germline CDR1 and CDR2: SGHRS and YFSETQ. CDR3 sequence reads: CASSATGTGIYEQYF. For the CDR3, the DNA is TGCGCCAGCAGCGCGACCGGGACAGGGATTTACGAGCAGTACTTC.